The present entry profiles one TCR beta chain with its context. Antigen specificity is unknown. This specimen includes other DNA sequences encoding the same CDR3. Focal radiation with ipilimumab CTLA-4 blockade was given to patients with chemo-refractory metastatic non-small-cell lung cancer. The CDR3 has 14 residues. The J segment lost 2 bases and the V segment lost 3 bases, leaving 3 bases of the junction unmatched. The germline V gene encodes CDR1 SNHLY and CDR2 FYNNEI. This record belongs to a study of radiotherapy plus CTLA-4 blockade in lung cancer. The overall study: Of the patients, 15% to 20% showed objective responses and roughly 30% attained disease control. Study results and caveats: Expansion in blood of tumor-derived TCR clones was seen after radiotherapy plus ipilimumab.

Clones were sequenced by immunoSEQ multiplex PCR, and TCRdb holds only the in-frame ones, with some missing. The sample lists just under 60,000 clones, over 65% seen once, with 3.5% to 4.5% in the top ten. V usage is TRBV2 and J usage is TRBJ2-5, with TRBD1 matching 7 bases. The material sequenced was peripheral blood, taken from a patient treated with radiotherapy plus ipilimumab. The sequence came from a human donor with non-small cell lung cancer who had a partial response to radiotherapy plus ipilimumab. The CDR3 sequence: CASSDSRGQETQYF. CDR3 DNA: TGTGCCAGCAGTGACTCCAGGGGGCAAGAGACCCAGTACTTC.